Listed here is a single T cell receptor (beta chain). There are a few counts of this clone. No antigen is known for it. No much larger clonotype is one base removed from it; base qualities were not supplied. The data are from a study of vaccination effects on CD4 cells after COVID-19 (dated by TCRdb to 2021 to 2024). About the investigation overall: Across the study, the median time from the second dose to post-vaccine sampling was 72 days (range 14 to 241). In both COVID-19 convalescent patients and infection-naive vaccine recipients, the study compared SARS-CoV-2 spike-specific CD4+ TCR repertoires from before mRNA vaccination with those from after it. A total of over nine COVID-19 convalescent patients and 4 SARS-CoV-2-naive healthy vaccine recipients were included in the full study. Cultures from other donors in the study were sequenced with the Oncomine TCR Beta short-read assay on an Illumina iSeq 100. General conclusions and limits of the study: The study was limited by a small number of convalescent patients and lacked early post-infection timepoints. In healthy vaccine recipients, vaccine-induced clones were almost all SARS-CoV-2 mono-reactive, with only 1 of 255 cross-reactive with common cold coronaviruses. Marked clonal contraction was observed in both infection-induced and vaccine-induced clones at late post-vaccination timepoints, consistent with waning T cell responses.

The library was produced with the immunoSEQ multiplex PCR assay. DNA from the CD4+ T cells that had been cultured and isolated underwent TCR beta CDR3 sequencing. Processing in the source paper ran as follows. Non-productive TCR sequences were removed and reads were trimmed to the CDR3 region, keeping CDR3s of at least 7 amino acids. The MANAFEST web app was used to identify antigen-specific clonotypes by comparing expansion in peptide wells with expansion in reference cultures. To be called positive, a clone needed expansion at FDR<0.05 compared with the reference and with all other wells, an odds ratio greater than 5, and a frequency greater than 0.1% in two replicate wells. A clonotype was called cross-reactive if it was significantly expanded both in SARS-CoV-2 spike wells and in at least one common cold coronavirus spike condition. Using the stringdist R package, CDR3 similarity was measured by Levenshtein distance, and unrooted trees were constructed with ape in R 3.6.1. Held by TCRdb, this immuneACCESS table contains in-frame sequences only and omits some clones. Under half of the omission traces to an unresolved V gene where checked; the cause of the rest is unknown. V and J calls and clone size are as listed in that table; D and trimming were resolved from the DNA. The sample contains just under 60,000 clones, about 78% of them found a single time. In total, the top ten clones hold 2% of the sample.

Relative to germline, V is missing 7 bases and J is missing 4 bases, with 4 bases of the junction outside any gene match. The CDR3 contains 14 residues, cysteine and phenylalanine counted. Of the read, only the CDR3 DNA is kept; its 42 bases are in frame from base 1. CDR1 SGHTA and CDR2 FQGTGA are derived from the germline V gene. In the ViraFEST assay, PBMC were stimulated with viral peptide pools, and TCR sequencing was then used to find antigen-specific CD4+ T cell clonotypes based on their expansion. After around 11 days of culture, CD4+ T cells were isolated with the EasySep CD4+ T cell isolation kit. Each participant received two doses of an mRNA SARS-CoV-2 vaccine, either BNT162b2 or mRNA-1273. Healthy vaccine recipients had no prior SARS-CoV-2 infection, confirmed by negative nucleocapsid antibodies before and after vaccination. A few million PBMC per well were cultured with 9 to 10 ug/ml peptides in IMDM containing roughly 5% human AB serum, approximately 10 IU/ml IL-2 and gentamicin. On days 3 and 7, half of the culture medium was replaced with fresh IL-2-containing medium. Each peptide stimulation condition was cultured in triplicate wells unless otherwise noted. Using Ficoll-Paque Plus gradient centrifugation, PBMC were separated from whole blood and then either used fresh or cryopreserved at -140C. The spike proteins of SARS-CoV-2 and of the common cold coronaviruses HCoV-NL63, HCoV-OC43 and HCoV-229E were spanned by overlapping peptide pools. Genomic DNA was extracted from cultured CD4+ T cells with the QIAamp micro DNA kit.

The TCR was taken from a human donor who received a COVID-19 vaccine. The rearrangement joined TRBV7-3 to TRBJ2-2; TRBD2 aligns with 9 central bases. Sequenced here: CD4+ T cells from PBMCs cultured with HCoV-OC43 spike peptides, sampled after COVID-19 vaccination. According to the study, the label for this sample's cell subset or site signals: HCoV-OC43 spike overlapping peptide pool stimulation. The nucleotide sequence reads TGTGCCAGCAAGCGGGGGGTTGGCACCGGGGAGCTGTTTTTT. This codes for CASKRGVGTGELFF.